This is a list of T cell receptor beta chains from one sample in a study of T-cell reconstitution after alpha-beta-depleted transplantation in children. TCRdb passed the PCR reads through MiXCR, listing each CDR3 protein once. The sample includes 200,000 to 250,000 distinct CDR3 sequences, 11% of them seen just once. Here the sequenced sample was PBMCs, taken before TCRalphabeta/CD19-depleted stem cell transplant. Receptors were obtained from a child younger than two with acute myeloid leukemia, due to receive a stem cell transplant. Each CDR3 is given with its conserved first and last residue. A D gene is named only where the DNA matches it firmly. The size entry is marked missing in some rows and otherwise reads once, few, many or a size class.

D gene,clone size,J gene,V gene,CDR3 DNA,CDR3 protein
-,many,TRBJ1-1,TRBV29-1,TGCAGCTGGGTTAGTGAGACAGCCACTGAAGCTTTCTTT,CSWVSETATEAFF
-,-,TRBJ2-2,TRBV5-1,TGCGCCAGCAATGAGGTCACCGGGGAGCTGTTTTTT,CASNEVTGELFF
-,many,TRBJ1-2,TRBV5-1,TGCGCCAGCAGCTTGAGCTGGGGGCAGGGCTACACCTTC,CASSLSWGQGYTF
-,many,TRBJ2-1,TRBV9,TGTGCCAGCAGCCTCTCAGGAGGGGGGAACTACAATGAGCAGTTCTTC,CASSLSGGGNYNEQFF
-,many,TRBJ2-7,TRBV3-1,TGTGCCAGCAGCCACTATCCCCAAGAGCAGTACTTC,CASSHYPQEQYF
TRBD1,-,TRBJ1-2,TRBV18,TGTGCCAGCTCACCAGGACAGGGCTATGGCTCCACCTTC,CASSPGQGYGSTF
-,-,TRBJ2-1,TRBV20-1,TGCAGTGCTAGTAGGGGCGGGGCCATGAATGAGCAGTTCTTC,CSASRGGAMNEQFF
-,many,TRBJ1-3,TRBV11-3,TGTGCCAGCAGCCAGGACGGCTCTGGAAACACCATATATTTT,CASSQDGSGNTIYF
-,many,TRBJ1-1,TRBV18,TGTGCCAGCTCGCCCAGACCCGGACATGAAGCTTTCTTT,CASSPRPGHEAFF
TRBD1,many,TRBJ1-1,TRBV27,TGTGCCAGCAGTTTATACCCGGGACAGGCTATGTTCGCTTTCTTT,CASSLYPGQAMFAFF
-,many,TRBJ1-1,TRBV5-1,TGCGCCAGCAGCATCCTGGACGGGAACACTGAAGCTTTCTTT,CASSILDGNTEAFF
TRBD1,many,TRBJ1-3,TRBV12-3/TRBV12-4,TGTGCCAGCAGTACACCGGGACAGGGAGCTGGAAACACCATATATTTT,CASSTPGQGAGNTIYF
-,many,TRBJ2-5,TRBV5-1,TGCGCCAGCAGCTCAGGCATCGGAGAGACCCAGTACTTC,CASSSGIGETQYF
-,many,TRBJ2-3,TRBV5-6,TGTGCCAGCTCTCTGGGGAGGGGGCGCCCAGATACGCAGTATTTT,CASSLGRGRPDTQYF
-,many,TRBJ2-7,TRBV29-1,TGCAGCGTTGGAAGGAACGAGCAGTACTTC,CSVGRNEQYF
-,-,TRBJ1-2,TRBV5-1,TGCGCCAGCAGCGCGGGACTGCTTGACTATGGCTACACCTTC,CASSAGLLDYGYTF
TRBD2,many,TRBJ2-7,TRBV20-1,TGCAGTGCTAACCCAGGGACTAGCGGTTCCTACGAGCAGTACTTC,CSANPGTSGSYEQYF
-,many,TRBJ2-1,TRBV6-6,TGTGCCAGCAGTTATCTACTCAGCAATGAGCAGTTCTTC,CASSYLLSNEQFF
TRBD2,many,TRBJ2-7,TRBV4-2,TGTGCCAGCAGCCAAGTTGCTAGCGGGCCCTACGAGCAGTACTTC,CASSQVASGPYEQYF
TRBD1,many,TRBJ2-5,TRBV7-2,TGTGCCAGCAGCTTAATGGCAGGGGGAGAGACCCAGTACTTC,CASSLMAGGETQYF
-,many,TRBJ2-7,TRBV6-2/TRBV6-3,TGTGCCAGCAGTTACGTGATTGGGGAGCAGTACTTC,CASSYVIGEQYF
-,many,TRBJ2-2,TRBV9,TGTGCCAGCAGCCCGACAGGGAACACCGGGGAGCTGTTTTTT,CASSPTGNTGELFF
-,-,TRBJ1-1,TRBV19,TGTGCCAGTAGTGACAGCGGTTTGAGAACTGAAGCTTTCTTT,CASSDSGLRTEAFF
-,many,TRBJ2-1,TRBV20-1,TGCAGTGCTAGACAAAATGAGCAGTTCTTC,CSARQNEQFF
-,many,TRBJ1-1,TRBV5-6,TGTGCCAGCAAGGCGGGGAACACTGAAGCTTTCTTT,CASKAGNTEAFF
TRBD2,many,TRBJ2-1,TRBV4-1,TGCGCCAGCGCGGGGGGGCCTTACAATGAGCAGTTCTTC,CASAGGPYNEQFF
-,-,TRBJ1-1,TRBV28,TGTGCCAGCACCCCGGGACAAGGGTGGACTGAAGCTTTCTTT,CASTPGQGWTEAFF
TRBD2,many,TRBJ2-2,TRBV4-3,TGCGCCAGCAGCGATCTAGCGGCGAACACCGGGGAGCTGTTTTTT,CASSDLAANTGELFF
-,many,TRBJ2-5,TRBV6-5,TGTGCCAGCAGTTACTCTCGGAGTCAAGAGACCCAGTACTTC,CASSYSRSQETQYF
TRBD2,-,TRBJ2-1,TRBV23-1,TGCGCCAGCAGCCCCACTCAGCGGGAGAGCTCCTACAATGAGCAGTTCTTC,CASSPTQRESSYNEQFF
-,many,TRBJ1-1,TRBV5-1,TGCGCCAGCAGCTTGGGTGGTAGACCGAACACTGAAGCTTTCTTT,CASSLGGRPNTEAFF
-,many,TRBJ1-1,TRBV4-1,TGCGCCAGCAGCCGACAGAGGGACACTGAAGCTTTCTTT,CASSRQRDTEAFF
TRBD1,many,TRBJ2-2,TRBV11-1,TGTGCCAGCAGCTTAACATGGACAGGGGGCTCGAACACCGGGGAGCTGTTTTTT,CASSLTWTGGSNTGELFF
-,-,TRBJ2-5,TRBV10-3,TGTGCCATCAGAACCCGGGGCCTTCAAGAGACCCAGTACTTC,CAIRTRGLQETQYF
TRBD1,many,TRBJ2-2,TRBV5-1,TGCGCCAGCAGCGCACAGGGGATCGGCGCCGGGGAGCTGTTTTTT,CASSAQGIGAGELFF
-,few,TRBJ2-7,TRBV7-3,TGTGCCAGCAGCTTGTATCCGGGACCCTCCTACGAGCAGTACTTC,CASSLYPGPSYEQYF
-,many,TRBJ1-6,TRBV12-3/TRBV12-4,TGTGCCAGCAGGACAAGCTCCTATAATTCACCCCTCCACTTT,CASRTSSYNSPLHF
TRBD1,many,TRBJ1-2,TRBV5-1,TGCGCCAGCAGCGCGGGACAGATTTATGGCTACACCTTC,CASSAGQIYGYTF
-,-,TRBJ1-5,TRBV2,TGTGCCAGCAGCGCCCCTTCCATGGGGGGGCGGGAAAATCAGCCCCAGCATTTT,CASSAPSMGGRENQPQHF
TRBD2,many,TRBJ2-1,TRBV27,TGTGCCAGCTGCCCGTGGACTAGCAGTCCTCGGCAGTTCTTC,CASCPWTSSPRQFF
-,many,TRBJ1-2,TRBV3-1,TGTGCCAGCAGCCCCTCGGCAGTACCCTATGGCTACACCTTC,CASSPSAVPYGYTF
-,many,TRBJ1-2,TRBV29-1,TGCAGCACACCTGCAGGGGTCTCTGCTGGCTACACCTTC,CSTPAGVSAGYTF
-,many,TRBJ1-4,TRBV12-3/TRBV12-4,TGTGCCAGCAGTTTCAGCAGGGCGACTAGTGAAAAACTGTTTTTT,CASSFSRATSEKLFF
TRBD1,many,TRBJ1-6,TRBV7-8,TGTGCCAGCAGCCGGGGACAGTGGGATAATTCACCCCTCCACTTT,CASSRGQWDNSPLHF
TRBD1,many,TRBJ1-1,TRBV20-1,TGCAGTGTCCGAGGACAGGGGGGGACTGAAGCTTTCTTT,CSVRGQGGTEAFF
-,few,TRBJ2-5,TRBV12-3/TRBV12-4,TGTGCCAGCGGGGGCGGGCAGGGAAATTTTGTGACCCAGTACTTC,CASGGGQGNFVTQYF
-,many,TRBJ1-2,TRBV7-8,TGTGCCAGCAGCTTAGGCCCAGGGAACTATGGCTACACCTTC,CASSLGPGNYGYTF
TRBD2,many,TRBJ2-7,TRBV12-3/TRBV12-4,TGTGCCAGCAGTTTTTTTCCTAGCGGCTACGAGCAGTACTTC,CASSFFPSGYEQYF
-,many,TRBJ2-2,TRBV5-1,TGCGCCAGCAGCTCAGGGAGTCCCGGGGAGCTGTTTTTT,CASSSGSPGELFF
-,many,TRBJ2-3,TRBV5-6,TGTGCCGTGACAGCGGGCGGAGGGCCAGATACGCAGTATTTT,CAVTAGGGPDTQYF
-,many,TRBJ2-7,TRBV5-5,TGTGCCAGCAGCTTAGGGCAGCCCGGGGCTTACGAGCAGTACTTC,CASSLGQPGAYEQYF
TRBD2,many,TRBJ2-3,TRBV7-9,TGTGCCAGCAGCCCCAGCGGGGTCACAGATACGCAGTATTTT,CASSPSGVTDTQYF
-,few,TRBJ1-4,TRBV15,TGTGCCACCAGCAGAGGCCTCTGGGGCGCTAATGAAAAACTGTTTTTT,CATSRGLWGANEKLFF